Each of the 17 T cell receptor beta chains below was sequenced from the same sample in a study of CD8 T cells in Susac syndrome. cDNA came from approximately 0.5 to 1 ug RNA primed by random hexamers. TCRdb analysed the immunoSEQ multiplex PCR reads with MiXCR anew, one entry per CDR3 protein. The repertoire holds some 260,000 distinct CDR3 sequences, with about 85% as singletons. Input material: CD8+ T cells from PBMCs. These receptors all come from a human donor with multiple sclerosis.

The chain couples TRBV9 to TRBJ1-2, with a tentative D call TRBD1 (5 bases). The CDR3 has 14 amino acids. Germline V gene sequence: CDR1 SGDLS, CDR2 YYNGEE. Trimming pared 0 bases from V and 7 bases from J, leaving 13 bases between. The CDR3 nucleotides read TGTGCCAGCAGCGTAGAAAGGGGCAAAGCTGGCTACACCTTC. Amino acid sequence: CASSVERGKAGYTF. The full variable domain, its missing parts supplied by reference TRBV9 and TRBJ1-2, is DSGVTQTPKHLITATGQRVTLRCSPRSGDLSVYWYQQSLDQGLQFLIQYYNGEERAKGNILERFSAQQFPDLHSELNLSSLELGDSALYFCASSVERGKAGYTFGSGTRLTVV.

The genes are TRBV5-4 and TRBJ2-1, with unresolved D. This CDR3 contains 11 residues. Looked up from germline, CDR1 is SGHNT and CDR2 is YYREEE (reference sequence). The V end lost 6 bases, the J end lost 5 bases, and 6 bases lay between the germline ends. The CDR3 sequence: CASIINNEQFF. CDR3 sequence (DNA): TGTGCCAGCATCATTAACAATGAGCAGTTCTTC.

Of note for this clonotype: Germline and junction disagree at one end, which may indicate a read error. The chain has TRBV2 and TRBJ2-2; a possible D gene is TRBD2 (5 bases). Germline-derived CDR1 and CDR2 are SNHLY and FYNNEI. CDR3 length: 10 amino acids. The CDR3 reads CASRPGELFF. For the CDR3, the DNA is TGTGCCAGCAGGCCCGGGGAGCTTTTTTTT.

The V gene is TRBV20-1, the J gene TRBJ2-2, with D uncertain. The CDR3 contains 14 residues. Germline CDR1 reads DFQATT; CDR2 reads SNEGSKA (reference sequence). Trimming cost V 0 bases and J 2 bases, with 7 bases left between them. CDR3 in DNA: TGCAGTGCTAGAGACTCCTTTAACACCGGGGAGCTGTTTTTT. Translated, it gives CSARDSFNTGELFF.

The chain uses TRBV9 and TRBJ2-7; 8 nucleotides align to TRBD1. Germline V CDR1 and CDR2: SGDLS, YYNGEE. The trim removed 4 bases at V and 4 bases at J, leaving 10 bases unmatched. The CDR3 totals 15 residues. CDR3 sequence: CASSSPDREDYEQYF. In nucleotides, the CDR3 is TGTGCCAGCAGCTCCCCGGACAGGGAAGATTACGAGCAGTACTTC.

The rearrangement links TRBV29-1 to TRBJ1-2; D call uncertain. Trimming took 3 bases from V and 8 from J, leaving 10 bases between them. This CDR3 region has 11 residues. Germline-derived CDR1 and CDR2 are SQVTM and ANQGSEA. The CDR3 region is CSVDLRGGYTF. The CDR3, as DNA: TGCAGCGTTGACCTCAGAGGAGGCTACACCTTC.

This clonotype has a single count. J is TRBJ2-1 and V is TRBV6-5; D is unresolved. This CDR3 spans 14 amino acids. Germline V gene sequence: CDR1 MNHEY, CDR2 SVGAGI. Trimming pared 2 bases from V and 0 bases from J, leaving 5 bases between. CDR3 in amino acids: CASSYGNSYNEQFF. The CDR3 DNA sequence: TGTGCCAGCAGTTACGGAAACTCCTACAATGAGCAGTTCTTC.

The genes are TRBV15 and TRBJ2-7, with D tentatively TRBD2 (6 bases). The germline gives CDR1 LNHNV, CDR2 YYDKDF (reference sequence). The CDR3 has 15 residues. V was cut by 0 bases and J by 2 bases, with 11 bases left in between. In DNA, the CDR3 is TGTGCCACCAGCAGAGATGGGGGGAACCCCTACGAGCAGTACTTC. It codes for CATSRDGGNPYEQYF.

V and J are TRBV30 and TRBJ2-7, with D perhaps assigned TRBD1 or TRBD2 (5 bases each). This CDR3 has 12 residues. The V gene's germline CDR1 is GTSNPN and CDR2 SVGIG (reference sequence). V was trimmed by 5 bases and J by 6 bases, leaving 14 bases between them. Written as DNA, the CDR3 is TGTGCCTGGGGGGATGAGGGGAGCGAGCAGTACTTC. As protein: CAWGDEGSEQYF.

The chain carries TRBV29-1 and TRBJ2-7; the D gene is possibly TRBD1 (5 bases). Per germline, CDR1 SQVTM and CDR2 ANQGSEA. The V and J ends lost 1 base and 2 bases respectively, with 6 bases between them. The CDR3 is 12 residues long. This chain's CDR3 is CSVEVDTYEQYF. In DNA form, the CDR3 reads TGCAGCGTTGAAGTGGACACCTACGAGCAGTACTTC.

The chain has TRBV7-9 and TRBJ1-2; D unclear. CDR1 and CDR2 from the germline V gene are SEHNR and FQNEAQ (reference sequence). This CDR3 is 13 amino acids long. V lost 4 bases to trimming and J lost 4 bases, with 10 bases between them. CDR3 region: CASSSPFFYGYTF. CDR3 DNA sequence: TGTGCCAGCAGCTCCCCTTTTTTCTATGGCTACACCTTC.

The CDR3 is CASISDYNEQFF. CDR3 bases: TGTGCCAGCATTTCCGATTACAATGAGCAGTTCTTC. V gene TRBV28 combines with J gene TRBJ2-1; D is unresolved. Germline CDR1 reads MDHEN; CDR2 reads SYDVKM. There are 12 residues in the CDR3. Trimming cost V 7 bases and J 4 bases, with 8 bases left between them.

The chain recombines TRBV27 with TRBJ2-1; weak D call: TRBD1 (6 bases). Per the germline V gene, CDR1 is MNHEY and CDR2 is SMNVEV (reference sequence). V shed 7 bases and J shed 5 bases, with 24 bases lying between them. The CDR3 sequence is 17 residues long. The chain's CDR3 is CASKIGTWGPVDNEQFF. In DNA, the CDR3 is TGTGCCAGCAAAATTGGGACATGGGGACCCGTCGACAATGAGCAGTTCTTC.

This chain uses TRBV28 with TRBJ2-7; D gene unclear. The germline V gene encodes CDR1 MDHEN and CDR2 SYDVKM. The V gene lost 7 bases and the J gene lost 3 bases, with 16 bases spanning the gap. This CDR3 has 14 residues. Here the CDR3 reads CASKALSVDYEQYF. The CDR3 nucleotides are TGTGCCAGCAAGGCGCTTTCAGTTGACTACGAGCAGTACTTC. The complete variable domain, with remaining parts taken from reference TRBV28 and TRBJ2-7, reads DVKVTQSSRYLVKRTGEKVFLECVQDMDHENMFWYRQDPGLGLRLIYFSYDVKMKEKGDIPEGYSVSREKKERFSLILESASTNQTSMYLCASKALSVDYEQYFGPGTRLTVT.

The chain combines TRBV27 with TRBJ1-4, with D unresolved. The V end lost 6 bases, the J end lost 8 bases, and 16 bases lay between the germline ends. CDR3 length: 14 amino acids. CDR1 is MNHEY and CDR2 is SMNVEV in the germline V gene (reference sequence). The CDR3 DNA is TGTGCCAGCAGCACGAGGGCTTTCTACGAAAAACTGTTTTTT. Translating gives CASSTRAFYEKLFF.

The rearrangement uses TRBV29-1 and TRBJ2-7; 8 positions agree with TRBD2. The junction had 3 bases not matched to a gene; V was cut back by 2 bases and J by 0 bases. The CDR3 is 14 amino acids. Germline-derived CDR1 and CDR2 are SQVTM and ANQGSEA. The CDR3 bases are TGCAGCGTTGAACGAGGGACTAGCTCCTACGAGCAGTACTTC. This gives the protein CSVERGTSSYEQYF.

The chain links TRBV19 to TRBJ2-1; 14 bases fit TRBD2. Trimming took 6 bases from V and 7 from J; bases not matched to a gene: 14. Germline CDR1 reads LNHDA; CDR2 reads SQIVND (reference sequence). The CDR3 has 18 residues. In nucleotides, the CDR3 is TGTGCCAGTAGCTCAGGAGGGACTAGCGGGAGAGGTAGAAATGAGCAGTTCTTC. Protein product: CASSSGGTSGRGRNEQFF. Complete variable domain (other parts from reference TRBV19 and TRBJ2-1): DGGITQSPKYLFRKEGQNVTLSCEQNLNHDAMYWYRQDPGQGLRLIYYSQIVNDFQKGDIAEGYSVSREKKESFPLTVTSAQKNPTAFYLCASSSGGTSGRGRNEQFFGPGTRLTVL.